Listed below are T cell receptor beta chains from one sample, sequenced in a study of blood T cell repertoires in COVID-19. Sequenced by immunoSEQ multiplex PCR; TCRdb stores in-frame clones only, minus some. The sample holds nearly 400,000 clones, roughly 90% seen once. Sample: PBMCs or T cells enriched from blood (not recorded which). These receptors all come from a woman aged 30 to 39 who had recovered from COVID-19. Both conserved end residues are part of each CDR3. Each record gives: D gene, J gene, clone size, V gene, CDR3 protein, CDR3 DNA. D genes are given only for firm matches. A row's size may be missing; if present it is once, few, many or a size class.

>TRBD1|TRBJ2-5|.|TRBV5-6
CASSLGGQGFEETQYF
TGTGCCAGCAGCTTGGGGGGACAGGGGTTTGAGGAGACCCAGTACTTC
>TRBD1|TRBJ1-4|.|TRBV5-1
CASSLSGTGNEKLFF
TGCGCCAGCAGCTTGTCCGGGACAGGGAATGAAAAACTGTTTTTT
>TRBD2|TRBJ2-1|.|TRBV5-1
CASSLGLAGGGEQFF
TGCGCCAGCAGCTTGGGCCTAGCGGGGGGAGGAGAGCAGTTCTTC
>TRBD1|TRBJ2-7|.|TRBV2
CASLSLPGQGTYEQYF
TGTGCCAGTCTATCGCTGCCGGGACAGGGGACCTACGAGCAGTACTTC
>.|TRBJ1-6|.|TRBV5-4
CASSLSSARGVGGGSPLHF
TGTGCCAGCAGCTTGTCGTCGGCCAGAGGGGTAGGGGGGGGTTCACCCCTCCACTTT
>TRBD1|TRBJ1-6|.|TRBV5-1
CASSSGTGHNSPLHF
TGCGCCAGCAGCTCCGGGACAGGCCATAATTCACCCCTCCACTTT
>TRBD1|TRBJ1-2|.|TRBV2
CASSWRQGADGYTF
TGTGCCAGCAGTTGGAGACAGGGGGCTGATGGCTACACCTTC
>TRBD1|TRBJ1-1|.|TRBV7-2
CASSLLWDRNTEAFF
TGTGCCAGCAGCTTACTCTGGGACAGGAACACTGAAGCTTTCTTT
>TRBD1|TRBJ1-2|.|TRBV4-3
CASSQVYRGGMGYGYTF
TGCGCCAGCAGCCAAGTCTACAGGGGGGGTATGGGCTATGGCTACACCTTC
>.|TRBJ1-5|.|TRBV30
CAWSQGPNQPQHF
TGTGCCTGGTCGCAGGGGCCCAATCAGCCCCAGCATTTT
>.|TRBJ1-5|.|TRBV4-1
CASSQASSNQPQHF
TGCGCCAGCAGCCAAGCCAGTAGCAATCAGCCCCAGCATTTT
>.|TRBJ2-5|.|TRBV7-8
CASSHPIYSAETQYF
TGTGCCAGCAGCCACCCTATTTACTCCGCAGAGACCCAGTACTTC
>.|TRBJ1-6|few|TRBV29-1
CSVGWQINSPLHF
TGCAGCGTTGGATGGCAGATTAATTCACCCCTCCACTTT
>.|TRBJ2-1|.|TRBV5-1
CASSLAEVVAGYEQFF
TGCGCCAGCAGCTTGGCCGAGGTAGTCGCGGGCTATGAGCAGTTCTTC
>.|TRBJ1-1|.|TRBV7-9
CASSQGRGHLNTEAFF
TGTGCCAGCAGCCAGGGCCGAGGACACTTGAACACTGAAGCTTTCTTT
>TRBD1|TRBJ1-1|.|TRBV11-2
CASSTRQGQNTEAFF
TGTGCCAGCAGCACCAGACAGGGGCAGAACACTGAAGCTTTCTTT
>TRBD1|TRBJ2-4|.|TRBV5-6
CASTLAHRGLVAKNIQYF
TGTGCCAGCACCTTAGCCCACAGGGGGCTGGTGGCCAAAAACATTCAGTACTTC
>TRBD1|TRBJ1-4|.|TRBV7-2
CASSYRRQGGEKLFF
TGTGCCAGCAGCTATAGACGACAGGGCGGTGAAAAACTGTTTTTT
>.|TRBJ1-1|.|TRBV5-4
CASSPEGIEAFF
TGTGCCAGCAGTCCGGAGGGGATTGAAGCTTTCTTT
>TRBD1|TRBJ2-7|.|TRBV28
CASSPWDRYYEQYF
TGTGCCAGCAGTCCTTGGGACAGATACTACGAGCAGTACTTC
>.|TRBJ2-7|few|TRBV19
CASSIGGGVSYEQYF
TGTGCCAGTAGTATAGGAGGGGGTGTCTCCTACGAGCAGTACTTC
>TRBD2|TRBJ2-2|once|TRBV5-1
CAASGGLAGQELFF
TGCGCCGCGAGCGGCGGGCTAGCGGGACAAGAGCTGTTTTTT
>TRBD1|TRBJ1-1|once|TRBV30
CAWMRLTGGTEAFF
TGTGCCTGGATGAGACTGACAGGGGGCACTGAAGCTTTCTTT
>.|TRBJ1-1|.|TRBV27
CASSLRDRNTEAFF
TGTGCCAGCAGTTTACGGGATAGGAACACTGAAGCTTTCTTT
>TRBD1|TRBJ1-6|once|TRBV14
CASSQDPGQGHSYNSPLHF
TGTGCCAGCAGCCAAGATCCCGGACAGGGACACTCCTATAATTCACCCCTCCACTTT
>TRBD1|TRBJ1-2|.|TRBV5-1
CASKLWTGGRFSDYGYTF
TGCGCCAGCAAATTGTGGACAGGGGGTAGGTTTTCGGACTATGGCTACACCTTC
>.|TRBJ1-4|.|TRBV4-3
CASSQVAARANEKLFF
TGCGCCAGCAGCCAAGTAGCCGCCAGAGCCAATGAAAAACTGTTTTTT
>.|TRBJ2-2|.|TRBV27
CASSFGPTTNTGELFF
TGTGCCAGCAGTTTCGGTCCGACTACGAACACCGGGGAGCTGTTTTTT
>.|TRBJ1-1|once|TRBV6-4
CASSVIEGTEAFF
TGTGCCAGCAGTGTAATCGAGGGGACTGAAGCCTTCTTT
>.|TRBJ1-1|.|TRBV5-6
CASTNTGRLLNTEAFF
TGTGCCAGCACCAACACAGGTCGGTTGCTCAACACTGAAGCTTTCTTT
>TRBD1|TRBJ2-2|.|TRBV2
CASSNDRGHTGELFF
TGTGCCAGCAGTAACGACAGGGGGCACACCGGGGAGCTGTTTTTT
>TRBD1|TRBJ1-6|.|TRBV4-1
CASSQGYGTGNSPLHF
TGCGCCAGCAGCCAAGGGTACGGGACAGGAAATTCACCCCTCCACTTT
>.|TRBJ2-7|.|TRBV28
CASRSGGAGLVEQYF
TGTGCCAGCAGATCTGGGGGGGCAGGGCTCGTCGAGCAGTACTTC
>.|TRBJ1-2|.|TRBV28
CASSRPTQVNTF
TGTGCCAGCAGTCGACCCACACAGGTGAACACCTTC
>.|TRBJ1-2|.|TRBV30
CAWSVWGGYGYTF
TGTGCCTGGAGTGTTTGGGGGGGCTATGGCTACACCTTC
>TRBD2|TRBJ2-1|.|TRBV28
CASSWAGEGNEQFF
TGTGCCAGCAGTTGGGCGGGAGAGGGGAATGAGCAGTTCTTC
>.|TRBJ2-7|.|TRBV25-1
CASSVSYEQYF
TGTGCCAGCAGCGTATCCTACGAGCAGTACTTC
>TRBD1|TRBJ1-2|.|TRBV30
CACSTGGRKYGYTF
TGTGCCTGTTCGACAGGGGGCAGGAAGTATGGCTACACCTTC
>.|TRBJ1-5|.|TRBV15
CATTDTSGSYQPQHF
TGTGCCACCACGGACACGTCAGGCAGTTATCAGCCCCAGCATTTT
>.|TRBJ1-4|.|TRBV6-1
CASSEALAGTNEKLFF
TGTGCCAGCAGTGAAGCGCTAGCGGGGACCAATGAAAAACTGTTTTTT